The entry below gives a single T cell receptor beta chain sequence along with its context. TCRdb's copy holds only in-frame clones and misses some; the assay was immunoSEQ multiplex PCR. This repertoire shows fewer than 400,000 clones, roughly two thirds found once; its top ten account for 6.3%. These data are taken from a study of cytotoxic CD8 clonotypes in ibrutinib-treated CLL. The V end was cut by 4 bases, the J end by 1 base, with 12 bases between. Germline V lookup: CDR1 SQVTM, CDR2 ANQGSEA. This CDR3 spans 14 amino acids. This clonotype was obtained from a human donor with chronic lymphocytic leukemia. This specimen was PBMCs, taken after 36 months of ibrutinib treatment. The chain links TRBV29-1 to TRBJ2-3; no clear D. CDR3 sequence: CSVVLWVGTDTQYF. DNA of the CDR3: TGCAGCGTTGTCTTGTGGGTCGGCACAGATACGCAGTATTTT.